This T cell receptor beta chain was retrieved from a study of T cells in Graves' hyperthyroidism and ophthalmopathy. Broader study findings: Before onset, by a median of around six months, the model predicted ophthalmopathy. Separating ophthalmopathy from stable hyperthyroidism was achieved by a 13 V-J model.

Any patient presenting with uncontrolled infection, other autoimmune disease, pregnancy or lactation was left out. Amplified regions were TCR beta CDR3 sequences from RNA transcripts. TCR CDR3 regions were first amplified by RT-PCR with HTBI primers. TCRdb used MiXCR to reprocess the multiplex PCR reads, holding one entry per CDR3 protein. The data contain about 270,000 distinct CDR3 sequences, approximately 25% of them singletons. The table lists this clonotype with a few counts. Its antigen is undetermined. Input material: blood. This clonotype originated in a woman aged 40 to 50 with Graves' ophthalmopathy.

CDR3 in DNA: TGCAGTGCCCCTACGCCCGGGACTAGCGGAATGGGGTTGTACTTC. This translates into CSAPTPGTSGMGLYF. The genes are TRBV20-1 and TRBJ2-7, with 11 bases fitting TRBD2. This CDR3 comprises 15 residues. Germline V gene data show CDR1 as DFQATT and CDR2 as SNEGSKA (reference sequence). Trimming removed 6 bases from V and 12 bases from J; junction bases left unmatched: 19.